One sample yielded the 10 T cell receptor beta chains listed below, sequenced in a study of shared T cell receptors in the human thymus. Assay: immunoSEQ multiplex PCR; the TCRdb copy retains only in-frame clones and omits some. This table has approximately 660,000 clones, around 87% appearing once. The same data also went into a second study, on human thymus T cells.

Material for sequencing was thymocytes. The source of these receptors is a boy younger than two with a congenital heart defect.

The chain uses TRBV19 and TRBJ1-5; possible D gene TRBD1, 5 bases. The CDR3 spans 18 residues. Looked up from germline, CDR1 is LNHDA and CDR2 is SQIVND (reference sequence). Trimming stripped 6 bases from V and 0 bases from J, with 21 bases between. CDR3 sequence reads: CASSPDDREALSNQPQHF. The CDR3 coding sequence is TGTGCCAGTAGCCCTGACGACAGAGAGGCCCTTAGCAATCAGCCCCAGCATTTT.

V is TRBV7-8 and J is TRBJ2-1; 7 nucleotides line up with TRBD2. Trimming removed 2 bases from V and 0 bases from J; junction bases left unmatched: 13. This CDR3 comprises 19 residues. Germline V lookup: CDR1 SGHVS, CDR2 FQNEAQ. This CDR3 is CASSLPPRTRRSSYNEQFF. In DNA form, the CDR3 reads TGTGCCAGCAGCTTACCACCTAGGACTAGGCGGAGCTCCTACAATGAGCAGTTCTTC.

This clone appeared a few times. V is TRBV18 and J is TRBJ2-5, with a possible D match to TRBD1 (5 bases). The CDR3 loop spans 15 amino acids. The V end lost 0 bases, the J end lost 1 base, and 9 bases lay between the germline ends. CDR1 is KGHSH and CDR2 is LQKENI in the germline V gene. CDR3 in amino acids: CASSPPRQGQETQYF. The CDR3 region has the DNA TGTGCCAGCTCACCACCGAGGCAGGGCCAAGAGACCCAGTACTTC.

The chain joins TRBV9 to TRBJ2-1, with 10 bases identical to TRBD2. V was pared by 0 bases and J by 4 bases, with 10 bases of the junction left unmatched. Per germline, CDR1 SGDLS and CDR2 YYNGEE. There are 18 residues in the CDR3. The CDR3 reads CASSVGFRIAGGYNEQFF. As DNA, the CDR3 is TGTGCCAGCAGCGTAGGATTCAGGATAGCGGGAGGATACAATGAGCAGTTCTTC.

This clone has only one observation. The rearrangement links TRBV6-1 to TRBJ2-4, with a possible D match to TRBD2 (5 bases). Germline V gene data show CDR1 as MNHNS and CDR2 as SASEGT. The CDR3 totals 14 residues. V dropped 10 bases and J dropped 0 bases, with 13 bases sitting between them. Here the CDR3 DNA reads TGTGCCACTGAGGGCGGCATAGCCAAAAACATTCAGTACTTC. It is translated as CATEGGIAKNIQYF.

V and J are TRBV25-1 and TRBJ2-7, with a weak D call TRBD1 (6 bases). Trimming stripped 6 bases from V and 2 bases from J, with 17 bases between. Germline V gives CDR1 MGHDK, CDR2 SYGVNS. This CDR3 is built from 15 residues. CDR3 sequence (DNA): TGTGCCAGCAGCCCCCCAGGGGAAGATCCCTACGAGCAGTACTTC. Amino acids: CASSPPGEDPYEQYF.

Regarding this clone: Other DNA sequences of this sample code for an identical CDR3. V gene TRBV7-2 combines with J gene TRBJ2-1; 11 bases fit TRBD2. Germline CDR1 SGHTA, CDR2 FQGNSA. The CDR3 length is 15 residues. The trim removed 5 bases at V and 7 bases at J, leaving 7 bases unmatched. This chain's CDR3 is CASSLGTSGRNEQFF. CDR3 sequence (DNA): TGTGCCAGCAGCCTAGGGACTAGCGGTCGGAATGAGCAGTTCTTC.

The chain employs TRBV5-1 and TRBJ2-5; 11 bases line up with TRBD2. Losses at the gene ends were 0 bases for V and 6 bases for J; bases not matched to a gene: 10. CDR1 is SGHRS and CDR2 is YFSETQ in the germline V gene. The CDR3 runs 17 residues. The CDR3 coding sequence is TGCGCCAGCAGCTTGGCGGGGACTAGCGGTTTCGGGAAGACCCAGTACTTC. This sequence encodes CASSLAGTSGFGKTQYF.

This chain links TRBV11-2 with TRBJ2-5; unclear D gene. The CDR3 contains 13 residues. V was cut by 4 bases and J by 1 base, with 7 bases left in between. Per the germline V gene, CDR1 is SGHAT and CDR2 is FQNNGV. DNA of the CDR3: TGTGCCAGCAGCTGGGCCCTCCAAGAGACCCAGTACTTC. This encodes CASSWALQETQYF.

This rearrangement joins TRBV2 to TRBJ2-1, with a weak D call TRBD2 (6 bases). The length of the CDR3 is 15 residues. V lost 3 bases, J lost 10 bases, and 19 bases lay in between. The germline CDR1 and CDR2 sequences are SNHLY and FYNNEI. The DNA of the CDR3 is TGTGCCAGCAGTGATGTACTAGCCAATGGGTTAGAGCAGTTCTTC. This encodes CASSDVLANGLEQFF.